These T cell receptor beta chains were read from a single sample in a study of blood T cell repertoires in COVID-19. Produced via immunoSEQ multiplex PCR; TCRdb's table is partial and in-frame only. The table has under 250,000 clones, 80% to 85% seen once. Specimen: peripheral blood. These receptors all stem from a woman aged 55 to 70 who had recovered from COVID-19. Both conserved end residues are part of each CDR3. The D gene is left open where the match is weak. A clone size is listed for some rows: how often the clone was seen (once, few, many), or a class if it is expanded.

abundance: once
d_gene: TRBD2
v_gene: TRBV5-1
j_gene: TRBJ2-5
CDR3nt: TGCGCCAGCAGCTTGGTGGGTTTGGGGACTAGGGTCGAGACCCAGTACTTC
CDR3aa: CASSLVGLGTRVETQYF

abundance: NA
d_gene: NA
v_gene: TRBV5-1
j_gene: TRBJ1-3
CDR3nt: TGCGCCAGCTCTTCCGGGTTGGGAGAAAACACCATATATTTT
CDR3aa: CASSSGLGENTIYF

abundance: NA
d_gene: NA
v_gene: TRBV6-2/TRBV6-3
j_gene: TRBJ1-6
CDR3nt: TGTGCCAGCAGCCCTGAAGTTTTTAACTTACTAGGTAATTCACCCCTCCACTTT
CDR3aa: CASSPEVFNLLGNSPLHF

abundance: once
d_gene: TRBD2
v_gene: TRBV5-1
j_gene: TRBJ2-7
CDR3nt: TGCGCCAGCAGCTTTACTAGCGAATACGAGCAGTACTTC
CDR3aa: CASSFTSEYEQYF

abundance: NA
d_gene: NA
v_gene: TRBV24-1
j_gene: TRBJ2-5
CDR3nt: TGTGCCACCTCCTCCGGGGGTCAAGAGACCCAGTACTTC
CDR3aa: CATSSGGQETQYF

abundance: NA
d_gene: NA
v_gene: TRBV10-3
j_gene: TRBJ1-2
CDR3nt: TGTGCCATCAGTGAGTCCCGGTCTAACTATGGCTACACCTTC
CDR3aa: CAISESRSNYGYTF

abundance: NA
d_gene: TRBD1
v_gene: TRBV7-8
j_gene: TRBJ1-2
CDR3nt: TGTGCCAGCAGCTTAAATAGAGACGGGACAGGCCAGAACTATGGCTACACCTTC
CDR3aa: CASSLNRDGTGQNYGYTF

abundance: NA
d_gene: NA
v_gene: TRBV2
j_gene: TRBJ1-1
CDR3nt: TGTGCCAGCAGTGAACGGGGTCGGACTGAAGCTTTCTTT
CDR3aa: CASSERGRTEAFF

abundance: NA
d_gene: TRBD1
v_gene: TRBV27
j_gene: TRBJ1-5
CDR3nt: TGTGCCAGCAGTTTAAGGGGGCAGGGAAGCAATCAGCCCCAGCATTTT
CDR3aa: CASSLRGQGSNQPQHF

abundance: NA
d_gene: NA
v_gene: TRBV5-4
j_gene: TRBJ2-3
CDR3nt: TGTGCCAGCAGCTTGGGTTTGACGGGGTCGGGGACAGATACGCAGTATTTT
CDR3aa: CASSLGLTGSGTDTQYF

abundance: NA
d_gene: NA
v_gene: TRBV2
j_gene: TRBJ2-5
CDR3nt: TGTGCCAGCAGCTCACCGGCGGGGCAAGAGACCCAGTACTTC
CDR3aa: CASSSPAGQETQYF

abundance: NA
d_gene: TRBD1
v_gene: TRBV19
j_gene: TRBJ2-7
CDR3nt: TGTGCCAGTAGTATCGGGACAGGACCCTACGAGCAGTACTTC
CDR3aa: CASSIGTGPYEQYF

abundance: NA
d_gene: TRBD1
v_gene: TRBV18
j_gene: TRBJ1-3
CDR3nt: TGTGCCAGCTCACAGGGGACAGACCGGGGAAACACCATATATTTT
CDR3aa: CASSQGTDRGNTIYF

abundance: NA
d_gene: TRBD1
v_gene: TRBV5-4
j_gene: TRBJ1-2
CDR3nt: TGTGCCAGCAGCTCCGGGACAGGAGACCTCTATGGCTACACCTTC
CDR3aa: CASSSGTGDLYGYTF

abundance: many
d_gene: NA
v_gene: TRBV6-5
j_gene: TRBJ1-2
CDR3nt: TGTGCCAGCGGCTGGACAGTTCGGTTTCGTGGCTACACCTTC
CDR3aa: CASGWTVRFRGYTF

abundance: NA
d_gene: TRBD2
v_gene: TRBV5-1
j_gene: TRBJ2-1
CDR3nt: TGCGCCAGCAGCTTAACGACTAGCGGGGCCCACAATGAGCAGTTCTTC
CDR3aa: CASSLTTSGAHNEQFF

abundance: few
d_gene: TRBD2
v_gene: TRBV6-1
j_gene: TRBJ2-1
CDR3nt: TGTGCCAGCAGTGAGACTAGCGGGGAGCAGTTCTTC
CDR3aa: CASSETSGEQFF

abundance: NA
d_gene: NA
v_gene: TRBV2
j_gene: TRBJ1-6
CDR3nt: TGTGCCAGCAGTGGACGACAGGTAGAGAATTCACCCCTCCACTTT
CDR3aa: CASSGRQVENSPLHF

abundance: NA
d_gene: NA
v_gene: TRBV5-1
j_gene: TRBJ1-1
CDR3nt: TGCGCCAGCAGATTCCAGGAGAACACTGAAGCTTTCTTT
CDR3aa: CASRFQENTEAFF

abundance: many
d_gene: TRBD2
v_gene: TRBV7-8
j_gene: TRBJ2-1
CDR3nt: TGTGCCAGCAGCTCCCGAGGCCGCTTGACTAGCGGGGGGCCAAACAATGAGCAGTTCTTC
CDR3aa: CASSSRGRLTSGGPNNEQFF

abundance: NA
d_gene: NA
v_gene: TRBV30
j_gene: TRBJ1-1
CDR3nt: TGTGCCGGAACTTCGGGAGGGGACACTGAAGCTTTCTTT
CDR3aa: CAGTSGGDTEAFF

abundance: NA
d_gene: TRBD1
v_gene: TRBV9
j_gene: TRBJ2-7
CDR3nt: TGTGCCAGCAGCGTAGGAGGGACAGGGACGTACGAGCAGTACTTC
CDR3aa: CASSVGGTGTYEQYF

abundance: NA
d_gene: TRBD2
v_gene: TRBV6-5
j_gene: TRBJ2-5
CDR3nt: TGTGCCAGCAGTTGGGTGAAGCGGGGCCAAGAGACCCAGTACTTC
CDR3aa: CASSWVKRGQETQYF

abundance: NA
d_gene: TRBD2
v_gene: TRBV6-2/TRBV6-3
j_gene: TRBJ2-5
CDR3nt: TGTGCCAGCAGTTACCGGGGGCTAGCGGGGGGTCGGCAAGAGACCCAGTACTTC
CDR3aa: CASSYRGLAGGRQETQYF

abundance: NA
d_gene: NA
v_gene: TRBV4-2
j_gene: TRBJ2-3
CDR3nt: TGTGCCAGCAGCCTAGCACTACTAGATCCGCAGTATTTT
CDR3aa: CASSLALLDPQYF

abundance: NA
d_gene: NA
v_gene: TRBV27
j_gene: TRBJ2-5
CDR3nt: TGTGCCAGCAGGGCACGCGACTATTGGGAGACCCAGTACTTC
CDR3aa: CASRARDYWETQYF

abundance: NA
d_gene: TRBD2
v_gene: TRBV25-1
j_gene: TRBJ2-7
CDR3nt: TGTGCCAGCAGTGAATATAGGGAGGGCGAGCAGTACTTC
CDR3aa: CASSEYREGEQYF

abundance: NA
d_gene: NA
v_gene: TRBV7-6
j_gene: TRBJ2-3
CDR3nt: TGTGCCAGCAGCTCAGTTCCCACAGATACGCAGTATTTT
CDR3aa: CASSSVPTDTQYF

abundance: NA
d_gene: NA
v_gene: TRBV7-2
j_gene: TRBJ2-7
CDR3nt: TGTGCCAGCAGCCCAGGGCGGGGCTCCTACGAGCAGTACTTC
CDR3aa: CASSPGRGSYEQYF

abundance: NA
d_gene: NA
v_gene: TRBV20-1
j_gene: TRBJ1-1
CDR3nt: TGCAGTGCTAGTCGGCTAGCGAACACTGAAGCTTTCTTT
CDR3aa: CSASRLANTEAFF

abundance: once
d_gene: TRBD1
v_gene: TRBV6-1
j_gene: TRBJ1-1
CDR3nt: TGTGCCAGCAGTGATCGGCGGGGGACAGGGAACACTGAAGCTTTCTTT
CDR3aa: CASSDRRGTGNTEAFF

abundance: NA
d_gene: TRBD1
v_gene: TRBV19
j_gene: TRBJ1-2
CDR3nt: TGTGCCAGTAGTATGATGGACAGGGGGCTCGAGGGCTACACCTTC
CDR3aa: CASSMMDRGLEGYTF

abundance: NA
d_gene: NA
v_gene: TRBV5-6
j_gene: TRBJ2-1
CDR3nt: TGTGCCAGCAGCTCAGGGTGGAATGAGCAGTTCTTC
CDR3aa: CASSSGWNEQFF

abundance: few
d_gene: NA
v_gene: TRBV19
j_gene: TRBJ1-4
CDR3nt: TGTGCCAGTAGTATTAGGACATGGACGGATGAAAAACTGTTTTTT
CDR3aa: CASSIRTWTDEKLFF

abundance: NA
d_gene: TRBD2
v_gene: TRBV27
j_gene: TRBJ2-3
CDR3nt: TGTGCCAGCAGGAAACTAGCGGGGGGGCCGGTGCCGCAGTATTTT
CDR3aa: CASRKLAGGPVPQYF

abundance: NA
d_gene: NA
v_gene: TRBV29-1
j_gene: TRBJ2-3
CDR3nt: TGCAGCGTTGAAGGGGTGGGTAGTGGAGCAGATACGCAGTATTTT
CDR3aa: CSVEGVGSGADTQYF

abundance: NA
d_gene: TRBD2
v_gene: TRBV6-5
j_gene: TRBJ2-5
CDR3nt: TGTGCCAGCAGTTCGACTAGCGGGGGAGGAGAGACCCAGTACTTC
CDR3aa: CASSSTSGGGETQYF

abundance: once
d_gene: NA
v_gene: TRBV6-5
j_gene: TRBJ1-6
CDR3nt: TGTGCCAGCAGTTACTTAGGCAGGGCCATGTCACCCCTCCACTTT
CDR3aa: CASSYLGRAMSPLHF

abundance: NA
d_gene: TRBD1
v_gene: TRBV9
j_gene: TRBJ2-7
CDR3nt: TGTGCCAGCAGCCCAGGACAGGGGATATACGAGCAGTACTTC
CDR3aa: CASSPGQGIYEQYF

abundance: NA
d_gene: TRBD2
v_gene: TRBV7-3
j_gene: TRBJ2-3
CDR3nt: TGTGCCAGCAGCCCCCTAGCGGGGGCCAGCACAGATACGCAGTATTTT
CDR3aa: CASSPLAGASTDTQYF

abundance: NA
d_gene: TRBD1
v_gene: TRBV5-6
j_gene: TRBJ1-1
CDR3nt: TGTGCCAGCAGTCTTCAGGGGGACACTGAAGCTTTCTTT
CDR3aa: CASSLQGDTEAFF

abundance: NA
d_gene: NA
v_gene: TRBV6-5
j_gene: TRBJ1-5
CDR3nt: TGTGCCAGCAGACTACGGGAGGGCGGCAATCAGCCCCAGCATTTT
CDR3aa: CASRLREGGNQPQHF

abundance: NA
d_gene: NA
v_gene: TRBV5-1
j_gene: TRBJ1-1
CDR3nt: TGCGCCAGCCGAGGGGGGGGACTTCGGGGAATGAACACTGAAGCTTTCTTT
CDR3aa: CASRGGGLRGMNTEAFF

abundance: once
d_gene: TRBD1
v_gene: TRBV5-6
j_gene: TRBJ1-2
CDR3nt: TGTGCCAGCAGCAAACCGGGACAGGGAAACTATGGCTACACCTTC
CDR3aa: CASSKPGQGNYGYTF

abundance: NA
d_gene: TRBD1
v_gene: TRBV3-1/TRBV3-2
j_gene: TRBJ1-2
CDR3nt: TGTGCCAGCAGCCAAGATCCGAGGGGGCTCCTTACTAACTATGGCTACACCTTC
CDR3aa: CASSQDPRGLLTNYGYTF